Listed below are T cell receptor beta chains from one sample, sequenced in a study of cytomegalovirus exposure and HLA in healthy donors. Clones were read by immunoSEQ multiplex PCR, and TCRdb kept only the in-frame ones, dropping some. The data show 130,000 to 150,000 clones, with just over 85% seen just once and approximately 7.5% held by the top ten. The sequenced material came from PBMCs. These receptor sequences come from a woman under 30 in good health and CMV-seropositive. Both conserved end residues are part of each CDR3. D genes are given only for firm matches. Some rows have no size entry. The others give once, few or many, or a class for an expanded clone.

D gene: -; clone size: -; V gene: TRBV5-1; J gene: TRBJ2-3; CDR3 protein: CASSSGGLSTDTQYF; CDR3 DNA: TGCGCCAGCAGCTCGGGGGGCCTTAGCACAGATACGCAGTATTTT
D gene: -; clone size: -; V gene: TRBV27; J gene: TRBJ1-5; CDR3 protein: CASSLSTGPNQPQHF; CDR3 DNA: TGTGCCAGCAGTTTATCGACAGGCCCCAATCAGCCCCAGCATTTT
D gene: -; clone size: few; V gene: TRBV2; J gene: TRBJ1-1; CDR3 protein: CASSARGHRDSSAFF; CDR3 DNA: TGTGCCAGCAGTGCCCGGGGACACCGAGATTCATCAGCTTTCTTT
D gene: -; clone size: -; V gene: TRBV7-9; J gene: TRBJ1-2; CDR3 protein: CASSEQALEGYTF; CDR3 DNA: TGTGCCAGCAGCGAACAGGCTCTCGAGGGCTACACCTTC
D gene: TRBD1; clone size: -; V gene: TRBV28; J gene: TRBJ2-6; CDR3 protein: CASRGQGPPSGANVLTF; CDR3 DNA: TGTGCCAGCAGGGGACAGGGCCCGCCCTCTGGGGCCAACGTCCTGACTTTC
D gene: -; clone size: once; V gene: TRBV10-3; J gene: TRBJ1-5; CDR3 protein: CAISEAGRSNQPQHF; CDR3 DNA: TGTGCCATCAGTGAGGCAGGGAGGAGCAATCAGCCCCAGCATTTT
D gene: -; clone size: -; V gene: TRBV4-2; J gene: TRBJ1-1; CDR3 protein: CASSQDGGGTEAFF; CDR3 DNA: TGTGCCAGCAGCCAAGATGGGGGGGGCACTGAAGCTTTCTTT
D gene: TRBD1; clone size: -; V gene: TRBV5-1; J gene: TRBJ2-7; CDR3 protein: CASSSGQGSAEQYF; CDR3 DNA: TGCGCCAGCAGCTCAGGACAGGGAAGCGCCGAGCAGTACTTC
D gene: -; clone size: -; V gene: TRBV28; J gene: TRBJ1-2; CDR3 protein: CASGYYGGSYGYTF; CDR3 DNA: TGTGCCAGCGGCTATTATGGAGGGTCCTATGGCTACACCTTC
D gene: TRBD1; clone size: -; V gene: TRBV12-5; J gene: TRBJ2-7; CDR3 protein: CASGHRGRTKEEQYF; CDR3 DNA: TGTGCTAGTGGCCACAGGGGGCGGACGAAAGAGGAGCAGTACTTC
D gene: -; clone size: -; V gene: TRBV5-4; J gene: TRBJ2-1; CDR3 protein: CASSQNTSPSEQFF; CDR3 DNA: TGTGCCAGCAGCCAGAACACTAGCCCCAGTGAGCAGTTCTTC
D gene: TRBD1; clone size: once; V gene: TRBV7-8; J gene: TRBJ1-2; CDR3 protein: CASSLVGQGKESGYTF; CDR3 DNA: TGTGCCAGCAGCTTAGTGGGACAGGGGAAAGAATCTGGCTACACCTTC
D gene: -; clone size: -; V gene: TRBV2; J gene: TRBJ2-1; CDR3 protein: CASRAQDSFSYNEQFF; CDR3 DNA: TGTGCCAGCAGAGCACAGGACAGCTTCTCCTACAATGAGCAGTTCTTC
D gene: TRBD1; clone size: -; V gene: TRBV28; J gene: TRBJ2-5; CDR3 protein: CASREGQGRETQYF; CDR3 DNA: TGTGCCAGCAGAGAGGGACAGGGAAGGGAGACCCAGTACTTC
D gene: TRBD1; clone size: -; V gene: TRBV5-1; J gene: TRBJ1-1; CDR3 protein: CASSFQGTGQAEAFF; CDR3 DNA: TGCGCCAGCAGCTTCCAGGGGACAGGGCAGGCTGAAGCTTTCTTT
D gene: -; clone size: -; V gene: TRBV28; J gene: TRBJ1-5; CDR3 protein: CASRAGNNQPQHF; CDR3 DNA: TGTGCCAGCAGGGCGGGGAACAATCAGCCCCAGCATTTT
D gene: -; clone size: -; V gene: TRBV5-6; J gene: TRBJ1-2; CDR3 protein: CASSQTNYGYTF; CDR3 DNA: TGTGCCAGCAGCCAGACAAACTATGGCTACACCTTC
D gene: TRBD2; clone size: -; V gene: TRBV15; J gene: TRBJ2-5; CDR3 protein: CATSLNGGGQETQYF; CDR3 DNA: TGTGCCACCAGTCTAAACGGGGGAGGGCAAGAGACCCAGTACTTC
D gene: -; clone size: -; V gene: TRBV4-1; J gene: TRBJ2-1; CDR3 protein: CASSQGNREQFF; CDR3 DNA: TGCGCCAGCAGCCAAGGCAACAGAGAGCAGTTCTTC
D gene: -; clone size: few; V gene: TRBV10-1; J gene: TRBJ2-1; CDR3 protein: CASSAGGGGSDEQFF; CDR3 DNA: TGCGCCAGCAGTGCGGGGGGAGGGGGTAGCGATGAGCAGTTCTTC
D gene: TRBD1; clone size: -; V gene: TRBV9; J gene: TRBJ2-6; CDR3 protein: CASSGQGAGLSGANVLTF; CDR3 DNA: TGTGCCAGCAGCGGCCAGGGGGCAGGCTTATCTGGGGCCAACGTCCTGACTTTC
D gene: TRBD2; clone size: -; V gene: TRBV4-3; J gene: TRBJ2-1; CDR3 protein: CASSQVLAGDQFF; CDR3 DNA: TGCGCCAGCAGCCAAGTCCTAGCGGGGGATCAGTTCTTC